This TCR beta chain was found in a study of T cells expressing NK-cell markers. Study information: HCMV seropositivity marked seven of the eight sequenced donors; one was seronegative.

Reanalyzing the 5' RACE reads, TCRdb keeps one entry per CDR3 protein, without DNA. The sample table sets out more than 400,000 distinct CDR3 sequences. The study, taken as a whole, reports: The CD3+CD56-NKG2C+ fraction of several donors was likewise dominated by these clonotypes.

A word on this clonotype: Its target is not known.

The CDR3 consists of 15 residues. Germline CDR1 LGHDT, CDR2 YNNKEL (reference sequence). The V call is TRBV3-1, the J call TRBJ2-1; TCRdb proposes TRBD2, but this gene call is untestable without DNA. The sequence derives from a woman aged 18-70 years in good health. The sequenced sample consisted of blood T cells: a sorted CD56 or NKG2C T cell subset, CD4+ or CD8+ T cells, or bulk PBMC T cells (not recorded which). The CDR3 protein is CASSLAGGRVNEQFF.